This T cell receptor beta chain was captured in a study of beta chain features in type 1 diabetes (dated by TCRdb to the late 2010s). Study-wide context: Mean age, gender distribution, total cell number and subset yield did not differ between patients and healthy donors. Whereas all 28 donors provided naive and central memory subsets, regulatory and stem cell-like memory subsets were isolated from just 8 patients and roughly eight healthy donors. In the study, recently diagnosed type 1 diabetes patients and matched healthy donors were compared on the TCRB repertoires of their sorted circulating CD4+ T cell subsets. A total of roughly 99 million sorted cells were examined across all samples, and the number of cells per subset was strongly correlated with RNA yield. What the study reported, not specific to this receptor: Because the HLA sub-analyses included only small numbers of individuals, any influence of HLA type on TCRB rearrangement was left unresolved. Because cDNA rather than genomic DNA was sequenced, highly expressing activated cells could have been over-represented, although no difference in activation and CD3 levels was found between groups. Type 1 diabetes patients showed a moderate but significant shortening of TCRB CDR3 length in all four CD4+ subsets. Shorter templates might have been favored by PCR, but patient and control samples were amplified and corrected together, so both groups would have been affected equally by any skew. Naive, central memory and regulatory TCRB repertoires appeared to be more alike among patients than among healthy donors. Patients with type 1 diabetes made fewer insertions and deleted more nucleotides at VDJ recombination sites, implying thymic rearrangement abnormalities.

The High Capacity cDNA Reverse Transcription Kit was used to reverse transcribe all of the isolated RNA, meaning that expressed TCRB transcripts were what got sequenced. Deep immunoSEQ sequencing was performed on naive, central memory and regulatory T cell samples, with an average of roughly 3.6 million total reads per sample. Sorted cells were lysed in RLT buffer and RNA was extracted with DNase-treated RNeasy Micro or Mini kits, depending on cell number. To prevent cross-contamination, each cell subset was processed individually, whereas patient and healthy donor samples were processed jointly. The immunoSEQ multiplex PCR was used to amplify TCRB sequences from cDNA, yielding 87-bp fragments that span the CDR3 region. Sequencing of the amplicons was performed on the Illumina HiSeq platform. In the authors' own workflow: PCR bias was computationally corrected using synthetic template baselines, reads within Hamming distance 2 were collapsed, and singletons that could not be merged were discarded. Reads were aligned against IMGT to assign V, D and J genes, CDR3 length and insertions or deletions at six rearrangement sites. Within each subset, clonotype counts were normalized to sorted cell number, and only after that were true diversity and Gini coefficients computed with the tcR R package. The overlap coefficient, calculated on TCRB nucleotide sequences, was used to quantify repertoire sharing. Out-of-frame TCRB sequences from naive cells were analyzed as a proxy for the pre-selection repertoire. In TCRdb, the immuneACCESS table is reduced to in-frame sequences with V and J assigned. These tables do not hold every clone; where another copy was compared, an unresolved V gene accounts for under half, and the others remain unexplained. Clone size and V and J calls were adopted from that table, with D and trimming inferred from the DNA. Present in this sample are 900,000 or so clones, 15% to 20% of which were seen just once. 0.02% to 0.025% of the sample comes from the top ten.

This clone was detected only a few times. This receptor's antigen is unknown. Base-call qualities are not available, and no considerably larger clone is one nucleotide away. Via the germline V gene, CDR1 is MDHEN and CDR2 SYDVKM. Spanning cysteine to phenylalanine, the CDR3 consists of 13 amino acids. Of all the DNA, just the CDR3 is kept, 39 bases in frame from base 1. The germline ends are 12 bases apart after V is trimmed by 6 bases and J by 6 bases. Each donor gave one peripheral blood draw, averaging approximately 0.12 L, which was collected into heparinised tubes. A BD FACSAria II and a panel including CD45RO, CCR7, CD25, CD127, CD95 and CD27 were used to sort naive, central memory, regulatory and stem cell-like memory CD4+ T cells. Purity was above 95% for every sorted population. PBMCs were isolated right away by Lymphoprep density gradient centrifugation and were stained directly, without culture. Samples were stained and sorted in pairs, with one healthy donor and one patient per experiment, so that batch effects were minimized.

This receptor was identified in a woman aged 18-30 years in good health. This receptor chain uses TRBV28 and TRBJ1-5; the D segment cannot be called with confidence. The sample was naive CD4+ T cells from blood. The sample's cell subset or site, from its label and the paper: true naive CD4+ T cells. At the DNA level, the sequence is TGTGCCAGCAGGCGAGGGTTTGCTCAGCCCCAGCATTTT. Its protein is CASRRGFAQPQHF.